One sample yielded the 11 T cell receptor beta chains listed below, sequenced in a study of blood T cell repertoires in COVID-19. Clones were sequenced by immunoSEQ multiplex PCR, and TCRdb holds only the in-frame ones, with some missing. The data hold about 97,000 clones, with around nine tenths observed a single time. The sample was peripheral blood. The receptors shown here come from a human donor in a cohort sampled during active COVID-19.

CDR3 sequence: CASSLNLASDYEQYF. The DNA for the CDR3 is TGTGCCAGCAGCTTGAATCTAGCTAGCGACTACGAGCAGTACTTC. The V call is TRBV5-8, the J call TRBJ2-7; TRBD2 is a possible D gene (6 bases). V lost 1 base and J lost 3, with 14 bases in between. The germline V gene encodes CDR1 SGHTS and CDR2 YDEGEE. The CDR3 extends over 15 amino acids.

J is TRBJ2-7 and V is TRBV7-9; the match to TRBD1 covers 7 bases. The CDR3 covers 19 residues. Trimming at V came to 4 bases and at J to 2 bases, leaving 20 bases not matched to a gene. CDR1 and CDR2 from the germline V gene are SEHNR and FQNEAQ (reference sequence). CDR3 protein: CASSSSSVTGRQGTYEQYF. In DNA, the CDR3 is TGTGCCAGCAGCTCTTCATCTGTGACAGGGCGACAGGGTACCTACGAGCAGTACTTC.

The chain is built from TRBV4-1 and TRBJ1-2; 7 bases align to TRBD1. Germline V lookup: CDR1 MGHRA, CDR2 YSYEKL. The CDR3 contains 15 residues. J was trimmed by 6 bases and V by 3 bases; bases with no gene match: 10. This chain's CDR3 is CASSHVTGEFHGYTF. CDR3 nucleotides: TGCGCCAGCAGCCACGTAACAGGGGAGTTCCATGGCTACACCTTC.

This clone was recorded once. This chain connects TRBV6-2 or TRBV6-3 to TRBJ1-5; a possible D gene is TRBD1 (5 bases). Trimming removed 0 bases at V and 2 bases at J, with 11 bases between. The CDR3 length is 16 residues. The germline V gene has CDR1 MNHEY and CDR2 SVGEGT. CDR3 in DNA: TGTGCCAGCAGTTACTCGTGGCAGGGTGGCAATCAGCCCCAGCATTTT. Its translation is CASSYSWQGGNQPQHF.

J is TRBJ1-3 and V is TRBV5-1, with D tentatively TRBD1 (6 bases). Trimming stripped 2 bases from V and 1 base from J, with 10 bases between. CDR3 size: 15 residues. Germline V CDR1 and CDR2: SGHRS, YFSETQ. The CDR3 sequence is CASSFGGASGNTIYF. In nucleotides, the CDR3 is TGCGCCAGCAGCTTTGGGGGGGCGTCTGGAAACACCATATATTTT.

J is TRBJ1-1 and V is TRBV10-3; D possibly corresponds to TRBD1 (6 bases). Germline V gives CDR1 ENHRY, CDR2 SYGVKD. This CDR3 is built from 13 residues. V was trimmed by 5 bases and J by 3 bases, leaving 10 bases between them. CDR3 in DNA: TGTGCCATCAGTCCCAGGGGAGACACTGAAGCTTTCTTT. It yields the protein CAISPRGDTEAFF.

In its sample, this clone was seen a few times. The chain couples TRBV5-1 to TRBJ1-3; D remains unclear. The CDR3 extends over 13 amino acids. V gave up 4 bases and J gave up 4 bases, with 9 bases separating them. Germline loops: CDR1 SGHRS, CDR2 YFSETQ. The CDR3 is CASSPSTGNTIYF. In DNA form, the CDR3 reads TGCGCCAGCAGCCCCTCTACCGGAAACACCATATATTTT. Complete variable domain (other parts from reference TRBV5-1 and TRBJ1-3): KAGVTQTPRYLIKTRGQQVTLSCSPISGHRSVSWYQQTPGQGLQFLFEYFSETQRNKGNFPGRFSGRQFSNSRSEMNVSTLELGDSALYLCASSPSTGNTIYFGEGSWLTVV.

This sequence joins TRBV27 and TRBJ2-1; TRBD2 matches at 8 bases. Germline trimming cut 5 bases from V and 4 bases from J; bases unmatched to any gene: 13. The germline CDR1 and CDR2 sequences are MNHEY and SMNVEV (reference sequence). This CDR3 region has 17 residues. The CDR3 region has the DNA TGTGCCAGCAGTCCCCGTTCCATAGCGGGGAAATACAATGAGCAGTTCTTC. Its protein is CASSPRSIAGKYNEQFF.

CDR3 nucleotides: TGCGCCAGCAGCCAGAGTACAGGTGGGTTTAACTACGAGCAGTACTTC. Translation gives CASSQSTGGFNYEQYF. The chain combines TRBV4-1 with TRBJ2-7; tentatively, D is TRBD1 (5 bases). Germline-derived CDR1 and CDR2 are MGHRA and YSYEKL. Deletions cut 3 bases from V and 3 bases from J, with 18 bases between. The CDR3 consists of 16 residues.

The chain combines TRBV6-5 with TRBJ2-7, with D tentatively TRBD2 (6 bases). CDR1 MNHEY and CDR2 SVGAGI come from the germline V gene. The CDR3 loop spans 15 amino acids. V was shortened by 4 bases and J by 7 bases, with 20 bases between the two germline ends. The CDR3 region has the DNA TGTGCCAGCAGTTCCTTCGGAGGGACCCGAGGGGAGCAGTACTTC. Protein: CASSSFGGTRGEQYF.

The chain is built from TRBV19 and TRBJ1-1; TRBD1 agrees at 8 bases. Unmatched junction bases numbered 12, after V lost 1 base and J lost 5 bases. The CDR3 loop spans 17 amino acids. Looked up from germline, CDR1 is LNHDA and CDR2 is SQIVND (reference sequence). CDR3 sequence: CASSIGLTWTGKTEAFF. CDR3 sequence (DNA): TGTGCCAGTAGTATAGGGTTGACCTGGACAGGGAAAACTGAAGCTTTCTTT.